This T cell receptor (beta chain) was observed in a study of cytomegalovirus exposure and HLA in healthy donors. Using immunoSEQ multiplex PCR, the repertoire was profiled, and TCRdb retains in-frame clones only, with some absent. Of 150,000 to 180,000 clones listed, about 88% are singletons. This clone has ten or more counts. Per the germline V gene, CDR1 is SGHTA and CDR2 is FQGNSA. This CDR3 has 15 residues. Trimming took 6 bases from V and 6 from J; bases not matched to a gene: 14. Sample: PBMCs. The chain recombines TRBV7-2 with TRBJ2-7; 7 bases are shared with TRBD1. This clonotype was sampled from a man younger than 35 in good health and CMV-seropositive. Here the CDR3 DNA reads TGTGCCAGCAGTTCCGGGACAGCCCTCCTTTTCGAGCAGTACTTC. Translated: CASSSGTALLFEQYF.